This is a list of T cell receptor beta chains from one sample in a study of cytotoxic CD8 clonotypes in ibrutinib-treated CLL. TCRdb keeps only in-frame clones here, not all; method: immunoSEQ multiplex PCR. The sample has about 49,000 clones; about half are singletons. The material sequenced was PBMCs, taken after 12 months of ibrutinib treatment. These TCRs come from a human donor with chronic lymphocytic leukemia. Both conserved end residues are trimmed from each CDR3. The order of the fields is J gene, V gene, CDR3 protein.

TRBJ1-5,TRBV19,ASSIRGPSNQPQH
TRBJ2-6,TRBV11-3,ASSSQGQGAGANVLT
TRBJ2-1,TRBV7-3,ASSETDSHEQF
TRBJ2-1,TRBV29-1,SGGTALNEQF
TRBJ1-3,TRBV27,ASSSNGPGNTIY
TRBJ2-1,TRBV7-9,ASSLSSGIHNEQF
TRBJ2-7,TRBV19,ATSRGYEQY
TRBJ2-1,TRBV7-8,ASSSQWTSIDEQF
TRBJ1-2,TRBV6-1,ASSDFQTGLYGYT
TRBJ2-1,TRBV11-1,ASSLAHSSAYNEQF
TRBJ2-1,TRBV13,ASSLKRKVYNEQF
TRBJ2-3,TRBV9,ASSVGLAGGVSTDTQY
TRBJ1-4,TRBV11-2,ASSLVGGRAPRDEKLF
TRBJ2-1,TRBV5-4,ASSIKAGNNEQF
TRBJ2-3,TRBV5-6,ASSVIAGGTDTQY
TRBJ2-3,TRBV9,ASSGSTDTQY
TRBJ1-1,TRBV11-2,ASSLEGSTEAF
TRBJ2-1,TRBV7-7,ASSLDHDNEQF
TRBJ2-3,TRBV18,ASSRGLAGGPDTQY
TRBJ2-1,TRBV28,ASRGTSAYNEQF
TRBJ2-5,TRBV29-1,SISTGGETQY
TRBJ2-7,TRBV27,ASTRSGGGSYEQY
TRBJ1-3,TRBV28,ASSQDGRNTIY
TRBJ2-4,TRBV6-1,ASSENRVTKNIQY
TRBJ2-7,TRBV9,ASSVTGSTHEQY
TRBJ2-1,TRBV7-6,ASSSRHGGYNEQF
TRBJ1-2,TRBV4-2,ASSQNPGTVTNYGYT
TRBJ1-6,TRBV30,AWSVAQSYNSPLH
TRBJ2-7,TRBV2,ASSKPQGGYEQY
TRBJ2-2,TRBV6-1,ASSVASANTGELF
TRBJ2-1,TRBV9,ASTVGVFYNEQF
TRBJ2-7,TRBV11-2,ASSRGLAVAVREQY
TRBJ2-7,TRBV7-9,ASSPGTSGSYEQY
TRBJ1-6,TRBV7-3,ASSLTSYNSPLH
TRBJ2-2,TRBV7-8,ASSPDTGELF
TRBJ2-2,TRBV28,ASSLLTTNTGELF
TRBJ1-1,TRBV18,ASSRNRDSTEAF
TRBJ1-2,TRBV28,ASSEEFNYGYT
TRBJ1-5,TRBV29-1,SVVMAGGQPQH
TRBJ1-2,TRBV28,ASSFDQGLYGYT
TRBJ2-7,TRBV28,ASSRDRGAPYEQY
TRBJ2-7,TRBV4-2,ASSTSGGGRTYEQY
TRBJ1-3,TRBV4-1,ASAISSGNTIY
TRBJ1-5,TRBV19,ASGPQGLNQPQH
TRBJ2-1,TRBV6-1,ASSAGRDNEQF
TRBJ2-5,TRBV2,ASSYGASGGFPTQY
TRBJ1-4,TRBV27,ASSLGIGEKLF
TRBJ2-7,TRBV28,ASRTSGSSYEQY
TRBJ1-1,TRBV28,ASSLTGSNLRAF
TRBJ1-1,TRBV28,ASRWRGMNTEAF